These 4 T cell receptor beta chains came from one sample sequenced in a study of cytomegalovirus exposure and HLA in healthy donors. PCR was performed using 60 Vbeta and 13 Jbeta primers. The table came from immunoSEQ multiplex PCR; TCRdb's copy has only in-frame clones and leaves some out. The top ten clones hold around 5% of a sample with some 140,000 clones, just under 80% of them seen once. The sample consisted of PBMCs. The receptors come from a man aged 30-40 years in good health.

This clone was seen a single time. This chain connects TRBV7-9 to TRBJ2-1, with a tentative D call TRBD2 (6 bases). The length of the CDR3 is 16 residues. Germline V gene lookup returns CDR1 SEHNR and CDR2 FQNEAQ (reference sequence). V gave up 0 bases and J gave up 8 bases, with 17 bases separating them. CDR3 sequence reads: CASSLALSGSWDEQFF. The CDR3 DNA follows: TGTGCCAGCAGCTTAGCGCTTAGCGGCAGTTGGGATGAGCAGTTCTTC. Complete variable domain (other parts from reference TRBV7-9 and TRBJ2-1): DTGVSQNPRHKITKRGQNVTFRCDPISEHNRLYWYRQTLGQGPEFLTYFQNEAQLEKSRLLSDRFSAERPKGSFSTLEIQRTEQGDSAMYLCASSLALSGSWDEQFFGPGTRLTVL.

For this clone: One end of the junction fails to match germline, which may point to a read error. The rearrangement uses TRBV7-9 and TRBJ2-5; D perhaps matches TRBD2 (6 bases). Germline CDR1 reads SEHNR; CDR2 reads FQNEAQ (reference sequence). There are 12 residues in the CDR3. DNA for the CDR3: TGTTCCAGCACGTCGGGAGCAGAGACCCAGTACTTC. It codes for CSSTSGAETQYF.

The V gene is TRBV28, the J gene TRBJ2-3; D gene ambiguous. The V gene's germline CDR1 is MDHEN and CDR2 SYDVKM. Trimming cost V 4 bases and J 0 bases, with 8 bases left between them. CDR3 length: 14 amino acids. CDR3 amino acids: CASSSPRSTDTQYF. The CDR3 nucleotides read TGTGCCAGCAGTTCACCCCGGAGCACAGATACGCAGTATTTT.

This clone was seen only once. This chain connects TRBV29-1 to TRBJ2-1; 12 bases agree with TRBD2. This CDR3 comprises 15 residues. The V gene's germline CDR1 is SQVTM and CDR2 ANQGSEA. J lost 2 bases, V lost 5 bases, and 4 bases had no gene match. CDR3 loop: CSVRLAGVTYNEQFF. The CDR3 DNA reads as TGCAGCGTTAGACTAGCGGGAGTGACCTACAATGAGCAGTTCTTC.